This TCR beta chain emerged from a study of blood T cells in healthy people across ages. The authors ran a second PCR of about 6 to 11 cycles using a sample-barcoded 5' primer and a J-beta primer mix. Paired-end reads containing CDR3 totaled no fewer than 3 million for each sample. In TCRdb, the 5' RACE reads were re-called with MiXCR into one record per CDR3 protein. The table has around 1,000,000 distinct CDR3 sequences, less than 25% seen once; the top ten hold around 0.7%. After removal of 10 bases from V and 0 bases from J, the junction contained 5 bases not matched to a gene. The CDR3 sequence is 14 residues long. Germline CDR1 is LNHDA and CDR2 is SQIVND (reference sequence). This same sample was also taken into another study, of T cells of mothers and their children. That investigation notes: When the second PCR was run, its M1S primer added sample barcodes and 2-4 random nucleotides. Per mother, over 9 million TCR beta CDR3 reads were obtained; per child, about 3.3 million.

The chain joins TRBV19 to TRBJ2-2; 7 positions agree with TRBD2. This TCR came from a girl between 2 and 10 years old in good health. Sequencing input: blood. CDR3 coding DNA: TGTGCCACCACGGCGGGGGCGAACACCGGGGAGCTGTTTTTT. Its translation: CATTAGANTGELFF.